This T cell receptor (beta chain) came from a study of blood T cells in healthy people across ages. Study-level points and caveats: Changes in expanded clonotypes were possibly confounded, as the CMV status of donors was unknown.

On this clonotype: What it binds is unknown.

For the second PCR, which ran for about 7 to 11 cycles, a sample-barcoded 5' primer and a J-beta primer mix were used. From the 5' RACE reads, TCRdb called clonotypes with MiXCR, one entry per CDR3 protein. The sample has roughly 680,000 distinct CDR3 sequences, over 20% seen once; the top ten hold roughly 3.9%. The V end lost 6 bases, the J end lost 7 bases, and 16 bases lay between the germline ends. Germline-derived CDR1 and CDR2 are SNHLY and FYNNEI. This CDR3 comprises 14 residues. This sequence originates from a man aged 65 to 79 in good health. The sequencing sample was made of blood. This rearrangement joins TRBV2 to TRBJ2-1, with D possibly TRBD1 on 6 matching bases. The CDR3 DNA follows: TGTGCCAGCAGCACGGGGCAGGGGATTAATGAGCAGTTCTTC. Its protein product is CASSTGQGINEQFF.